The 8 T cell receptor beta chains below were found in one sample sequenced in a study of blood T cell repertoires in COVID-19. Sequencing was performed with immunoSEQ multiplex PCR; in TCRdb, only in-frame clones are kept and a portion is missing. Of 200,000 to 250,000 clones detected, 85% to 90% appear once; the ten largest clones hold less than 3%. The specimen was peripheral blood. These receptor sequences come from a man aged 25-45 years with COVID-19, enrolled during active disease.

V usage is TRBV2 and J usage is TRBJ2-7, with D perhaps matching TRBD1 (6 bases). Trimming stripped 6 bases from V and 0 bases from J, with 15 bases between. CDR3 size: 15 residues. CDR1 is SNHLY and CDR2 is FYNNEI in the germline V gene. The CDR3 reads CASSVDRTSSYEQYF. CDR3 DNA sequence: TGTGCCAGCAGCGTTGACAGGACATCCTCCTACGAGCAGTACTTC.

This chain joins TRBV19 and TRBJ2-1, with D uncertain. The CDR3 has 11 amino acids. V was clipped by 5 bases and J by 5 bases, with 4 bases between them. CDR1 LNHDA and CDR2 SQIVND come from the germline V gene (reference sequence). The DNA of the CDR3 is TGTGCCAGTAGTTCCAACAATGAGCAGTTCTTC. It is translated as CASSSNNEQFF. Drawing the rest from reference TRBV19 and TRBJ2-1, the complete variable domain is DGGITQSPKYLFRKEGQNVTLSCEQNLNHDAMYWYRQDPGQGLRLIYYSQIVNDFQKGDIAEGYSVSREKKESFPLTVTSAQKNPTAFYLCASSSNNEQFFGPGTRLTVL.

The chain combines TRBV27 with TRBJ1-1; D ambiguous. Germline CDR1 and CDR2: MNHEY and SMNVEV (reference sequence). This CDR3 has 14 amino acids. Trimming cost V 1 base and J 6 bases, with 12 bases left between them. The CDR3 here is CASSLFAGMPEAFF. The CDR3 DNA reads TGTGCCAGCAGTTTATTCGCAGGAATGCCTGAAGCTTTCTTT.

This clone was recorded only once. CDR3 region: CASSQEQGVPNSPLHF. The CDR3 DNA reads TGCGCCAGCAGCCAAGAACAGGGGGTCCCTAATTCACCCCTCCACTTT. The chain employs TRBV4-3 and TRBJ1-6, with 8 bases that match TRBD1. The CDR3 length is 16 residues. CDR1 is LGHNA, CDR2 YSLEER, per germline. With 0 bases clipped from V and 6 bases from J, the junction kept 4 bases outside the gene matches.

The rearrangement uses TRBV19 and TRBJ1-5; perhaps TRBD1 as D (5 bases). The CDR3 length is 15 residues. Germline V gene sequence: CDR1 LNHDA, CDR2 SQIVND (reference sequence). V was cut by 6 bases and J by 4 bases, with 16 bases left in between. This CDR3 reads CASSPGQGWNQPQHF. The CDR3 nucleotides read TGTGCCAGTAGCCCCGGACAAGGGTGGAATCAGCCCCAGCATTTT.

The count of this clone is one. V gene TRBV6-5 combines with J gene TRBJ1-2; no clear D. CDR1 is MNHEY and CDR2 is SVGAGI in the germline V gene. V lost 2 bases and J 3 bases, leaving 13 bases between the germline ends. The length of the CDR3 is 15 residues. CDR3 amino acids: CASSYGARDYYGYTF. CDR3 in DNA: TGTGCCAGCAGTTACGGTGCGCGTGATTACTATGGCTACACCTTC.

This CDR3 reads CASSPRTGSTDTQYF. CDR3 bases: TGTGCCAGCAGCCCCCGGACAGGGAGCACAGATACGCAGTATTTT. The chain joins TRBV9 to TRBJ2-3, with 8 bases identical to TRBD1. The CDR3 runs to 15 residues. Trimming at V came to 4 bases and at J to 0 bases, leaving 4 bases not matched to a gene. Germline assignment: CDR1 SGDLS and CDR2 YYNGEE.

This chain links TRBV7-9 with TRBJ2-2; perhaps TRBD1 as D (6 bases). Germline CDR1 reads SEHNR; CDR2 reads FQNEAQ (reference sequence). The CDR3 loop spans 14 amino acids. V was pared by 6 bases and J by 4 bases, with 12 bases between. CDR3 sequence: CASSHTGSTGELFF. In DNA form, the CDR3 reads TGTGCCAGCAGTCATACAGGGTCCACCGGGGAGCTGTTTTTT.